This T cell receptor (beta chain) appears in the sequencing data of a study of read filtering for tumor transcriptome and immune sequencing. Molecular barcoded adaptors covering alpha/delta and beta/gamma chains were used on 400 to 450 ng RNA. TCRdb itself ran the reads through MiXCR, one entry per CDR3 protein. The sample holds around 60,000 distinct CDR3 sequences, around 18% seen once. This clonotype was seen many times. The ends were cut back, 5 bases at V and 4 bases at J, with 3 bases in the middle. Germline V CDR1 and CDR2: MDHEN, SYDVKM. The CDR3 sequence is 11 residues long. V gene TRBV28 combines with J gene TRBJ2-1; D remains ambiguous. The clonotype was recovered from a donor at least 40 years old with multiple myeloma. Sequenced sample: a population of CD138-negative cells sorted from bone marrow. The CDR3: CASSPYNEQFF. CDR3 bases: TGTGCCAGCAGTCCGTACAATGAGCAGTTCTTC.